This is a list of T cell receptor beta chains from one sample in a study of shared clonotypes between healthy human individuals. Only in-frame clones appear in the TCRdb table, and some are missing; sequencing was by immunoSEQ multiplex PCR. The sample lists under 150,000 clones; about 70% were seen once. Material for sequencing was memory CD8+ T cells sorted from blood. These receptors were collected from a woman in her thirties in good health. Both conserved end residues are part of each CDR3. The order of the fields is clone size, V gene, D gene, J gene, CDR3 length, CDR3 protein, CDR3 DNA. The D gene is left open where the match is weak. Size tells how often a clone was seen (once, few, many) or the class of an expanded clone, and some rows leave it out.

abundance: -; v_gene: TRBV5-7; d_gene: -; j_gene: TRBJ2-7; len: 17; CDR3aa: CASSYRLLGDKVYEQYF; CDR3nt: TGTGCCAGCAGCTATCGCCTGTTGGGGGACAAGGTCTACGAGCAGTACTTC
abundance: -; v_gene: TRBV6-1; d_gene: TRBD2; j_gene: TRBJ2-3; len: 15; CDR3aa: CASSEGLAGGDTQYF; CDR3nt: TGTGCCAGCAGTGAGGGACTAGCGGGAGGAGATACGCAGTATTTT
abundance: -; v_gene: TRBV29-1; d_gene: -; j_gene: TRBJ2-7; len: 13; CDR3aa: CSVRKGSSYEQYF; CDR3nt: TGCAGCGTTCGAAAGGGGAGCTCCTACGAGCAGTACTTC
abundance: few; v_gene: TRBV2; d_gene: -; j_gene: TRBJ1-5; len: 13; CDR3aa: CASSADTNQPQHF; CDR3nt: TGTGCCAGCAGCGCGGACACAAATCAGCCCCAGCATTTT
abundance: few; v_gene: TRBV4-1; d_gene: -; j_gene: TRBJ2-1; len: 17; CDR3aa: CASSYVDSTLSYNEQFF; CDR3nt: TGCGCCAGCAGCTATGTGGACAGCACCCTCTCCTACAATGAGCAGTTCTTC
abundance: many; v_gene: TRBV9; d_gene: -; j_gene: TRBJ2-1; len: 17; CDR3aa: CASSVAWRDDSYNEQFF; CDR3nt: TGTGCCAGCAGCGTAGCTTGGCGGGATGACTCCTACAATGAGCAGTTCTTC
abundance: -; v_gene: TRBV5-6; d_gene: -; j_gene: TRBJ1-1; len: 14; CDR3aa: CASSFQRNQGEAFF; CDR3nt: TGTGCCAGCAGCTTTCAAAGGAACCAGGGGGAAGCTTTCTTT
abundance: -; v_gene: TRBV10-2; d_gene: -; j_gene: TRBJ2-7; len: 13; CDR3aa: CASSSGVGHEQYF; CDR3nt: TGCGCCAGCAGTTCGGGGGTTGGTCACGAGCAGTACTTC
abundance: once; v_gene: TRBV5-1; d_gene: -; j_gene: TRBJ1-2; len: 13; CDR3aa: CATYLGTYYGYTF; CDR3nt: TGCGCCACCTACCTCGGGACGTATTATGGCTACACCTTC
abundance: -; v_gene: TRBV2; d_gene: -; j_gene: TRBJ2-3; len: 14; CDR3aa: CASTEGGEDDTQYF; CDR3nt: TGTGCCAGCACCGAGGGGGGCGAGGACGATACGCAGTATTTT
abundance: -; v_gene: TRBV27; d_gene: -; j_gene: TRBJ1-1; len: 15; CDR3aa: CASSLSAGGYTEAFF; CDR3nt: TGTGCCAGCAGTTTATCGGCAGGTGGGTACACTGAAGCTTTCTTT
abundance: -; v_gene: TRBV19; d_gene: -; j_gene: TRBJ2-3; len: 17; CDR3aa: CASSIEAGVSSTDTQYF; CDR3nt: TGTGCCAGTAGTATAGAGGCTGGGGTTTCGAGCACAGATACGCAGTATTTT
abundance: few; v_gene: TRBV6-1; d_gene: -; j_gene: TRBJ2-3; len: 14; CDR3aa: CASSALSGADTQYF; CDR3nt: TGTGCCAGCAGTGCCCTTTCGGGGGCAGATACGCAGTATTTT
abundance: -; v_gene: TRBV25-1; d_gene: -; j_gene: TRBJ1-5; len: 14; CDR3aa: CASSGRGLNQPQHF; CDR3nt: TGTGCCAGCAGTGGCCGGGGTCTGAATCAGCCCCAGCATTTT
abundance: many; v_gene: TRBV5-8; d_gene: -; j_gene: TRBJ1-4; len: 15; CDR3aa: CASSLGGVSNEKLFF; CDR3nt: TGTGCCAGCAGCTTGGGAGGGGTCTCTAATGAAAAACTGTTTTTT
abundance: -; v_gene: TRBV28; d_gene: TRBD2; j_gene: TRBJ2-7; len: 16; CDR3aa: CASSFQRLAASYEQYF; CDR3nt: TGTGCCAGCAGTTTTCAAAGACTAGCGGCTTCCTACGAGCAGTACTTC
abundance: -; v_gene: TRBV19; d_gene: TRBD2; j_gene: TRBJ2-1; len: 14; CDR3aa: CATRAGGRYNEQFF; CDR3nt: TGTGCCACCCGAGCGGGAGGCCGCTACAATGAGCAGTTCTTC
abundance: -; v_gene: TRBV5-4; d_gene: -; j_gene: TRBJ2-5; len: 16; CDR3aa: CASSYSPLGNQETQYF; CDR3nt: TGTGCCAGCAGCTACTCCCCCTTGGGCAACCAAGAGACCCAGTACTTC
abundance: -; v_gene: TRBV5-8; d_gene: TRBD2; j_gene: TRBJ2-7; len: 17; CDR3aa: CASSWAGPRELYYEQYF; CDR3nt: TGTGCCAGCAGCTGGGCGGGACCGCGGGAGCTGTACTACGAGCAGTACTTC
abundance: -; v_gene: TRBV28; d_gene: -; j_gene: TRBJ1-2; len: 15; CDR3aa: CASSPISTGSYGYTF; CDR3nt: TGTGCCAGCAGTCCCATAAGCACAGGGTCCTATGGCTACACCTTC
abundance: -; v_gene: TRBV25-1; d_gene: TRBD1; j_gene: TRBJ2-6; len: 13; CDR3aa: CASSVTGPNVLTF; CDR3nt: TGTGCCAGCAGTGTGACAGGGCCCAACGTCCTGACTTTC
abundance: -; v_gene: TRBV7-9; d_gene: TRBD1; j_gene: TRBJ2-1; len: 15; CDR3aa: CASSSGQGRSNEQFF; CDR3nt: TGTGCCAGCAGCTCAGGACAGGGGAGATCCAATGAGCAGTTCTTC
abundance: many; v_gene: TRBV6-5; d_gene: TRBD2; j_gene: TRBJ2-1; len: 13; CDR3aa: CASSPGGSDEQFF; CDR3nt: TGTGCCAGCAGTCCCGGGGGGTCCGACGAGCAGTTCTTC
abundance: medium-sized; v_gene: TRBV6-4; d_gene: TRBD2; j_gene: TRBJ2-3; len: 14; CDR3aa: CASSGTSATDTQYF; CDR3nt: TGTGCCAGCAGTGGGACTAGCGCCACAGATACGCAGTATTTT
abundance: -; v_gene: TRBV28; d_gene: TRBD1; j_gene: TRBJ2-7; len: 14; CDR3aa: CASRSGQDPTEQYF; CDR3nt: TGTGCCAGCAGGTCGGGACAGGATCCCACCGAGCAGTACTTC
abundance: -; v_gene: TRBV7-2; d_gene: TRBD2; j_gene: TRBJ2-2; len: 14; CDR3aa: CASSTQGLAGELFF; CDR3nt: TGTGCCAGCAGCACCCAGGGACTAGCGGGAGAGCTGTTTTTT
abundance: -; v_gene: TRBV5-1; d_gene: -; j_gene: TRBJ1-2; len: 15; CDR3aa: CASNPLWGSNYGYTF; CDR3nt: TGCGCCAGCAACCCCCTCTGGGGCAGTAACTATGGCTACACCTTC
abundance: many; v_gene: TRBV10-3; d_gene: TRBD2; j_gene: TRBJ2-7; len: 14; CDR3aa: CAISEVASGTEQYF; CDR3nt: TGTGCCATCAGTGAGGTGGCTAGCGGGACCGAGCAGTACTTC
abundance: -; v_gene: TRBV11-2; d_gene: -; j_gene: TRBJ1-1; len: 14; CDR3aa: CASSSPRGSTEAFF; CDR3nt: TGTGCCAGCAGCTCACCCAGGGGCAGTACTGAAGCTTTCTTT
abundance: -; v_gene: TRBV9; d_gene: -; j_gene: TRBJ2-7; len: 14; CDR3aa: CASSPARSGYEQYF; CDR3nt: TGTGCCAGCAGCCCTGCTCGGAGCGGATACGAGCAGTACTTC
abundance: -; v_gene: TRBV7-8; d_gene: -; j_gene: TRBJ2-7; len: 14; CDR3aa: CASSLLEGPYEQYF; CDR3nt: TGTGCCAGCAGCTTACTCGAGGGACCATACGAGCAGTACTTC
abundance: few; v_gene: TRBV12-1; d_gene: -; j_gene: TRBJ2-7; len: 14; CDR3aa: CASSGRPCSYEQYF; CDR3nt: TGTGCCAGCAGCGGACGGCCCTGCTCCTACGAGCAGTACTTC
abundance: -; v_gene: TRBV19; d_gene: -; j_gene: TRBJ1-5; len: 13; CDR3aa: CASSIWVGQPQHF; CDR3nt: TGTGCCAGTAGTATTTGGGTCGGGCAGCCCCAGCATTTT
abundance: -; v_gene: TRBV13; d_gene: -; j_gene: TRBJ2-1; len: 15; CDR3aa: CASSLEGDSYNEQFF; CDR3nt: TGTGCCAGCAGCTTAGAAGGGGACTCCTACAATGAGCAGTTCTTC
abundance: -; v_gene: TRBV6-4; d_gene: -; j_gene: TRBJ2-1; len: 15; CDR3aa: CASSETTTSYNEQFF; CDR3nt: TGTGCCAGCAGTGAGACTACGACCTCCTACAATGAGCAGTTCTTC
abundance: -; v_gene: TRBV28; d_gene: TRBD1; j_gene: TRBJ1-4; len: 15; CDR3aa: CASSSGQPGGEKLFF; CDR3nt: TGTGCCAGCAGTTCGGGACAGCCTGGGGGTGAAAAACTGTTTTTT
abundance: -; v_gene: TRBV28; d_gene: TRBD2; j_gene: TRBJ2-3; len: 16; CDR3aa: CASSPLAVASTDTQYF; CDR3nt: TGTGCCAGCAGTCCTCTAGCGGTTGCTAGCACAGATACGCAGTATTTT
abundance: many; v_gene: TRBV25-1; d_gene: TRBD2; j_gene: TRBJ2-1; len: 17; CDR3aa: CASSASPTSGPHNEQFF; CDR3nt: TGTGCCAGCAGTGCCTCACCTACTAGCGGGCCACACAATGAGCAGTTCTTC
abundance: few; v_gene: TRBV11-2; d_gene: TRBD2; j_gene: TRBJ2-7; len: 14; CDR3aa: CASSFFGRRHEQYF; CDR3nt: TGTGCCAGCAGCTTCTTCGGGAGGCGGCACGAGCAGTACTTC
abundance: few; v_gene: TRBV25-1; d_gene: TRBD2; j_gene: TRBJ2-1; len: 16; CDR3aa: CASSLRPSGRSDEQFF; CDR3nt: TGTGCCAGCAGCCTCCGACCGAGCGGGAGGTCCGATGAGCAGTTCTTC
abundance: -; v_gene: TRBV7-9; d_gene: -; j_gene: TRBJ2-3; len: 16; CDR3aa: CASSSRGTSSTDTQYF; CDR3nt: TGTGCCAGCAGCTCTCGGGGGACCTCTAGCACAGATACGCAGTATTTT
abundance: -; v_gene: TRBV7-8; d_gene: -; j_gene: TRBJ1-3; len: 16; CDR3aa: CASSLVGGTSGNTIYF; CDR3nt: TGTGCCAGCAGCTTAGTTGGGGGGACCTCTGGAAACACCATATATTTT
abundance: once; v_gene: TRBV4-1; d_gene: -; j_gene: TRBJ2-5; len: 15; CDR3aa: CASSQRRGSGETQYF; CDR3nt: TGCGCCAGCAGCCAGCGACGGGGGTCCGGGGAGACCCAGTACTTC
abundance: -; v_gene: TRBV7-9; d_gene: -; j_gene: TRBJ2-7; len: 16; CDR3aa: CASSPLESGPHYEQYF; CDR3nt: TGTGCCAGCAGCCCCCTGGAGTCCGGTCCCCACTACGAGCAGTACTTC
abundance: -; v_gene: TRBV2; d_gene: TRBD2; j_gene: TRBJ2-1; len: 16; CDR3aa: CASSPITSGSSHGQFF; CDR3nt: TGTGCCAGCAGTCCAATTACTAGCGGGAGTTCTCATGGGCAGTTCTTC
abundance: -; v_gene: TRBV7-9; d_gene: TRBD2; j_gene: TRBJ2-1; len: 16; CDR3aa: CASSSAGVYSYNEQFF; CDR3nt: TGTGCCAGCAGCTCGGCGGGAGTTTACTCCTACAATGAGCAGTTCTTC
abundance: few; v_gene: TRBV9; d_gene: TRBD2; j_gene: TRBJ2-7; len: 15; CDR3aa: CASSPRLAGDHEQYF; CDR3nt: TGTGCCAGCAGCCCCCGGCTAGCGGGAGACCACGAGCAGTACTTC
abundance: -; v_gene: TRBV4-2; d_gene: -; j_gene: TRBJ1-4; len: 16; CDR3aa: CASSQDTGQGYEKLFF; CDR3nt: TGTGCCAGCAGCCAAGATACGGGTCAAGGTTATGAAAAACTGTTTTTT
abundance: -; v_gene: TRBV7-7; d_gene: -; j_gene: TRBJ2-1; len: 13; CDR3aa: CASSLSGPNEQFF; CDR3nt: TGTGCCAGCAGCTTAAGCGGGCCCAATGAGCAGTTCTTC
abundance: -; v_gene: TRBV5-6; d_gene: -; j_gene: TRBJ2-5; len: 13; CDR3aa: CASSLRDTKTQYF; CDR3nt: TGTGCCAGCAGCCTCAGGGATACGAAGACCCAGTACTTC
abundance: -; v_gene: TRBV19; d_gene: -; j_gene: TRBJ2-3; len: 15; CDR3aa: CASNPHRDGIDTQYF; CDR3nt: TGTGCCAGTAACCCACACAGGGACGGGATAGATACGCAGTATTTT
abundance: -; v_gene: TRBV6-4; d_gene: TRBD2; j_gene: TRBJ2-1; len: 15; CDR3aa: CASSVEAGGLNEQFF; CDR3nt: TGTGCCAGCAGTGTGGAAGCGGGAGGGCTCAATGAGCAGTTCTTC
abundance: -; v_gene: TRBV27; d_gene: TRBD2; j_gene: TRBJ2-1; len: 15; CDR3aa: CASSVGTSGNNEQFF; CDR3nt: TGTGCCAGCAGTGTAGGGACTAGCGGGAACAATGAGCAGTTCTTC
abundance: -; v_gene: TRBV5-4; d_gene: -; j_gene: TRBJ1-1; len: 13; CDR3aa: CASSLGTATEAFF; CDR3nt: TGTGCCAGCAGCTTGGGAACGGCCACTGAAGCTTTCTTT
abundance: -; v_gene: TRBV29-1; d_gene: TRBD1; j_gene: TRBJ1-1; len: 14; CDR3aa: CSVETRDRDTEAFF; CDR3nt: TGCAGCGTCGAGACCCGGGACAGGGACACTGAAGCTTTCTTT
abundance: -; v_gene: TRBV6-4; d_gene: -; j_gene: TRBJ1-1; len: 13; CDR3aa: CASSIGENTEAFF; CDR3nt: TGTGCCAGCAGCATCGGGGAGAACACTGAAGCTTTCTTT
abundance: many; v_gene: TRBV6-1; d_gene: TRBD2; j_gene: TRBJ2-7; len: 15; CDR3aa: CASSGLAGTSYEQYF; CDR3nt: TGTGCCAGCAGCGGACTAGCGGGAACTTCCTACGAGCAGTACTTC
abundance: -; v_gene: TRBV6-1; d_gene: TRBD1; j_gene: TRBJ1-2; len: 13; CDR3aa: CASSAGTGDGYTF; CDR3nt: TGTGCCAGCAGCGCCGGGACAGGGGACGGCTACACCTTC